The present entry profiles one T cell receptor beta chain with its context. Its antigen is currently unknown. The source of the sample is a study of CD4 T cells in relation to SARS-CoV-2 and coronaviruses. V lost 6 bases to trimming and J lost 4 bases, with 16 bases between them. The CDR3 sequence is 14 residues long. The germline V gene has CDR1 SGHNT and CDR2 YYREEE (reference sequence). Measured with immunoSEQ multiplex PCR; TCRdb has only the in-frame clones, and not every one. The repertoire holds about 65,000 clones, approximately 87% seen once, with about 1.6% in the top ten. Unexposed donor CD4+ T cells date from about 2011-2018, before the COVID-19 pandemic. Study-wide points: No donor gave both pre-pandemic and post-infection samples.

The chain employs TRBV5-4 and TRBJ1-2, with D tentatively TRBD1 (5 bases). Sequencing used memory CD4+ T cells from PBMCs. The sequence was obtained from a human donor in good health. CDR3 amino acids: CASNPERGSYGYTF. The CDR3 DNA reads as TGTGCCAGCAACCCAGAGAGGGGTAGCTATGGCTACACCTTC.